This T cell receptor (beta chain) was found in a study of shared clonotypes between healthy human individuals. The study, taken as a whole, reports: Shared clonotypes: approximately 4.5% naive CD4, around 4% naive CD8, about 2.5% memory CD4, under 0.5% memory CD8.

About this clone: Its antigen is not identified.

CDR1 and CDR2 (germline): MNHEY, SVGAGI. Trimming removed 6 bases from V and 3 bases from J; junction bases left unmatched: 5. CDR3 size: 14 residues. A deep-level run was used for the assay. TCRdb keeps only in-frame clones here, not all; method: immunoSEQ multiplex PCR. This table has around 2,000,000 clones, 90% to 95% appearing once. This TCR was sampled from a man aged 18 to 29 in good health. Sequences were obtained from naive CD4+ T cells sorted from blood. Subset described: CD45RA+ positively selected. The rearrangement joins TRBV6-5 to TRBJ2-7; 10 positions agree with TRBD2. In nucleotides, the CDR3 is TGTGCCAGCAGGGTGACTAGCGGGCTCTACGAGCAGTACTTC. As protein: CASRVTSGLYEQYF.